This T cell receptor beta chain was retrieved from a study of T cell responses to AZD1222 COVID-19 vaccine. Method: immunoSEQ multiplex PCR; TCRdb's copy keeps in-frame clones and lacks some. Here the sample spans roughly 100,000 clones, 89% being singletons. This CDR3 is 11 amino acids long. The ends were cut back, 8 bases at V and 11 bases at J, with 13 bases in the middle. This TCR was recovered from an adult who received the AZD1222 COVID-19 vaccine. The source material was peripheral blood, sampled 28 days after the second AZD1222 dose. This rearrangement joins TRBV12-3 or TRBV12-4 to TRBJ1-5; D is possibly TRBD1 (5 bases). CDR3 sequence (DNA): TGTGCCAGCGGTCGGTTGGGGGCCCAGCATTTT. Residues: CASGRLGAQHF.